This TCR beta chain was identified in a study of cytomegalovirus exposure and HLA in healthy donors. Whole-study results and caveats: In a later analysis, most CMV-associated TCR beta chains appeared HLA-restricted. There were 150 or so TCR beta chains listed as cytomegalovirus-associated.

This clone came up a few times. As yet, its antigen is unknown. The study sampled nominally healthy donors, though unrecorded immune exposures were likely. Germline V gives CDR1 GTSNPN, CDR2 SVGIG (reference sequence). The CDR3 consists of 13 residues. Trimming cost V 2 bases and J 5 bases, with 11 bases left between them. PCR involved 60 Vbeta and 13 Jbeta primers. Authors' data handling: It was a later analysis that counted about 80 million unique TCR beta chains, of which roughly 11 million were shared. TCRdb keeps only in-frame clones here, not all; method: immunoSEQ multiplex PCR. The D gene and trimming were derived from the DNA, and the V and J assignments and clone size from that table. The repertoire holds around 90,000 clones, with approximately 69% as singletons.

Sequenced sample: PBMCs. The sequence was obtained from a woman aged 45 to 65 in good health and CMV-seropositive. The chain combines TRBV30 with TRBJ2-3, with a tentative D call TRBD2 (5 bases). CDR3 bases: TGTGCCTGGAGTAACGGGGAAGGAGATACGCAGTATTTT. Encoded protein: CAWSNGEGDTQYF.